What follows is one T cell receptor beta chain and its context. V was pared by 2 bases and J by 0 bases, with 14 bases between. CDR1 and CDR2 from the germline V gene are SGHNT and YYREEE (reference sequence). This CDR3 has 16 amino acids. This sample was taken from a study of blood T cell repertoires in COVID-19. On the study more broadly: The United States, Italy and Spain supplied acute and convalescent COVID-19 samples. Sample material is recorded as cDNA or gDNA derived from T cells, B-cell-depleted T cells, or PBMCs.

In the original workflow: Amplification from reference gene primers served as the basis for estimated nucleated cell counts. Sequencing used immunoSEQ multiplex PCR; TCRdb keeps in-frame clones, though not all of them. The V and J calls and the clone size are those of that table, but D and trimming were determined from the DNA. The table has 20,000 to 30,000 clones, just over 90% seen once; the top ten hold 8%. The clonotype was recovered from a human donor in a cohort sampled during active COVID-19. The sample consisted of peripheral blood. V is TRBV5-4 and J is TRBJ1-1; a weak D match, TRBD1 (6 bases). In DNA, the CDR3 is TGTGCCAGCAGCTTACCCGACAGGACGGTGAACACTGAAGCTTTCTTT. This codes for CASSLPDRTVNTEAFF.